The 8 T cell receptor beta chains listed next were all sequenced from one sample in a study of blood T cell repertoires in COVID-19. Produced via immunoSEQ multiplex PCR; TCRdb's table is partial and in-frame only. The sample includes roughly 360,000 clones, more than 75% of them seen just once. The sequenced sample consisted of PBMCs or T cells enriched from blood (not recorded which). Receptors were obtained from a man in his thirties or forties who had recovered from COVID-19.

The chain carries TRBV12-3 or TRBV12-4 and TRBJ1-1, with D uncertain. This CDR3 spans 13 amino acids. The V gene lost 7 bases and the J gene lost 1 base, with 10 bases spanning the gap. The CDR3 protein is CASNGGKNTEAFF. The CDR3 nucleotides read TGTGCCAGCAACGGCGGGAAGAACACTGAAGCTTTCTTT.

The J gene is TRBJ2-7, the V gene TRBV7-9; D is undetermined. This CDR3 has 17 amino acids. CDR1 and CDR2 (germline): SEHNR, FQNEAQ (reference sequence). Trimming stripped 2 bases from V and 1 base from J, with 18 bases between. CDR3 in DNA: TGTGCCAGCAGCTTATTTACGATTAGAATAGCTTCCTACGAGCAGTACTTC. Protein product: CASSLFTIRIASYEQYF.

This chain joins TRBV5-5 and TRBJ1-2, with D perhaps TRBD1 (6 bases). V lost 7 bases and J lost 7, with 29 bases in between. This CDR3 is 17 amino acids long. Germline values: CDR1 SGHKS, CDR2 YYEKEE (reference sequence). In nucleotides, the CDR3 is TGTGCCAGCCCCTGGCCCGGCCGCCAGGACAGTTGCTCTGGCTACACCTTC. Its protein product is CASPWPGRQDSCSGYTF.

The chain carries TRBV19 and TRBJ2-3, with TRBD1 as a possible D gene (5 bases). The CDR3 length is 14 residues. Germline V gives CDR1 LNHDA, CDR2 SQIVND (reference sequence). Trimming removed 7 bases from V and 0 bases from J, with 11 bases in between. The CDR3 here is CASMTAPSTDTQYF. CDR3 bases: TGTGCCAGTATGACAGCCCCTAGCACAGATACGCAGTATTTT.

V is TRBV12-5 and J is TRBJ1-4; the D gene is possibly TRBD1 (5 bases). Germline V gives CDR1 LGHNT, CDR2 FRNRAP. This CDR3 has 16 residues. Deletions cut 6 bases from V and 0 bases from J, with 14 bases between. DNA for the CDR3: TGTGCTAGTGGCCAGGCCGGAGGGGCAACTAATGAAAAACTGTTTTTT. Translated: CASGQAGGATNEKLFF.

V usage is TRBV11-2 and J usage is TRBJ2-7, with TRBD1 identical over 9 bases. CDR1 and CDR2 (germline): SGHAT, FQNNGV. CDR3 length: 13 residues. Unmatched junction bases numbered 2, after V lost 5 bases and J lost 3 bases. CDR3 sequence (DNA): TGTGCCAGCAGCATGACAGGGGGCTACGAGCAGTACTTC. It translates to CASSMTGGYEQYF.

The chain has TRBV7-2 and TRBJ1-2; 10 bases line up with TRBD1. Germline V gene sequence: CDR1 SGHTA, CDR2 FQGNSA. The CDR3 is made up of 16 amino acids. V was clipped by 5 bases and J by 4 bases; unmatched bases: 10. CDR3 protein: CASSPVWGQGSYGYTF. In DNA, the CDR3 is TGTGCCAGCAGCCCCGTCTGGGGACAGGGGAGCTATGGCTACACCTTC.

This chain uses TRBV3-1 (or the pseudogene TRBV3-2) with TRBJ1-2, with D uncertain. Germline V gene lookup returns CDR1 LGHDT and CDR2 YNNKEL (reference sequence). This CDR3 has 13 residues. Between the trimmed V and J ends, which lost 2 bases and 2 bases, there was a span of 6 bases. The CDR3 DNA sequence: TGTGCCAGCAGCCAATCCCCGAACTATGGCTACACCTTC. This sequence encodes CASSQSPNYGYTF.